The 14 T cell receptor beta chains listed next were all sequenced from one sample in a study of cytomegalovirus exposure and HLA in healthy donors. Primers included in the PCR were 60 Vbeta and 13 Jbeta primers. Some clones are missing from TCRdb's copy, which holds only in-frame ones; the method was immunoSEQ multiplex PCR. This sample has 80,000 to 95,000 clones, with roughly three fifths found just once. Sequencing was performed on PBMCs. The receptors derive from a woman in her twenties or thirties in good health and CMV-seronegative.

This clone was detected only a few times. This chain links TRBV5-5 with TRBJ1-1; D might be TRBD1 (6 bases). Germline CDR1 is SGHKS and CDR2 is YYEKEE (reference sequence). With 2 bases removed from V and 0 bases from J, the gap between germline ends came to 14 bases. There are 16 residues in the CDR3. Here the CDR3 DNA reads TGTGCCAGCAGCTTTGGAGGGGGGGCCCTGAACACTGAAGCTTTCTTT. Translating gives CASSFGGGALNTEAFF.

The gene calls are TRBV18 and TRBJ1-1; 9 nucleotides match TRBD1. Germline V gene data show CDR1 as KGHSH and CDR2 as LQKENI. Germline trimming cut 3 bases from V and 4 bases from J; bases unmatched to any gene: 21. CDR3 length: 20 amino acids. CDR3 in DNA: TGTGCCAGCTCACCCCGCCTACAGGGGGCTTTTTCGTCGGTGATCACTGAAGCTTTCTTT. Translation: CASSPRLQGAFSSVITEAFF. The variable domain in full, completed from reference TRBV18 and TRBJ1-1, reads NAGVMQNPRHLVRRRGQEARLRCSPMKGHSHVYWYRQLPEEGLKFMVYLQKENIIDESGMPKERFSAEFPKEGPSILRIQQVVRGDSAAYFCASSPRLQGAFSSVITEAFFGQGTRLTVV.

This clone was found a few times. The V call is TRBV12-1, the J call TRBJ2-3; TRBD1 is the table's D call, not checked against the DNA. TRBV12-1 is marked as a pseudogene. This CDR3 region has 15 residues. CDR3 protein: CASSLDRRHTDTQYF. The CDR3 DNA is TGTGCCAGCAGCTTAGACAGGCGACACACAGATACGCAGTATTTT.

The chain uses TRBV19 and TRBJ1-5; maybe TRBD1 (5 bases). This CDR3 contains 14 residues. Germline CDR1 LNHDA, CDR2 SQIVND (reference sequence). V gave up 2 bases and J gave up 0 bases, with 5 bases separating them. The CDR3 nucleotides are TGTGCCAGTAGTATACAGGGTAGCAATCAGCCCCAGCATTTT. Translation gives CASSIQGSNQPQHF.

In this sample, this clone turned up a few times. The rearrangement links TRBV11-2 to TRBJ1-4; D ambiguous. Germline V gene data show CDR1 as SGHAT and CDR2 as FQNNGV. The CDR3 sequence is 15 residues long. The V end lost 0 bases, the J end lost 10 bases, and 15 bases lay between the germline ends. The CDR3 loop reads CASSLDLSSSGKLFF. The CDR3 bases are TGTGCCAGCAGCTTAGATTTGTCCTCATCGGGAAAACTGTTTTTT.

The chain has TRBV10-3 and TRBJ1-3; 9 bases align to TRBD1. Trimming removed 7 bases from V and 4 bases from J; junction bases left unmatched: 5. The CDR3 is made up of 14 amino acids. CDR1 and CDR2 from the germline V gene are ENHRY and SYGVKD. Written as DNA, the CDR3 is TGTGCCATCACTGGACAGGGGTCGGGAAACACCATATATTTT. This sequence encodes CAITGQGSGNTIYF.

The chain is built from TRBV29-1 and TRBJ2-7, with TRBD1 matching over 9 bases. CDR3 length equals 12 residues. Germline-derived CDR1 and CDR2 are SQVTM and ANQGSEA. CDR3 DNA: TGCAGTGTTACCGGGACAGGGTACGAGCAGTACTTC. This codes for CSVTGTGYEQYF.

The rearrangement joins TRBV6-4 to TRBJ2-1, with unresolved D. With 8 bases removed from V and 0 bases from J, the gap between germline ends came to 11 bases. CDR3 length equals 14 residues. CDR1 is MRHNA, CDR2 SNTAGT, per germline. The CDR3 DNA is TGTGCCAGCGCACCGCTTAGCTCCTACAATGAGCAGTTCTTC. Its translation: CASAPLSSYNEQFF.

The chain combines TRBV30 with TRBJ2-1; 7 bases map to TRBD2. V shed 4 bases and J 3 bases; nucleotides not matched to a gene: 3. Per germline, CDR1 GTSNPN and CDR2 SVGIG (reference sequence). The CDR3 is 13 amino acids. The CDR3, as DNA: TGTGCCTGGAAGCGGGACGTCTACAATGAGCAGTTCTTC. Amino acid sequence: CAWKRDVYNEQFF.

Written as DNA, the CDR3 is TGTGCCTGGAGTGTACGCCCAGGGATGACCCAGTACTTC. It encodes CAWSVRPGMTQYF. The V gene is TRBV30, the J gene TRBJ2-5; possible D gene TRBD1, 5 bases. CDR1 and CDR2 (germline): GTSNPN, SVGIG (reference sequence). The CDR3 loop spans 13 amino acids. V lost 0 bases to trimming and J lost 7 bases, with 12 bases between them.

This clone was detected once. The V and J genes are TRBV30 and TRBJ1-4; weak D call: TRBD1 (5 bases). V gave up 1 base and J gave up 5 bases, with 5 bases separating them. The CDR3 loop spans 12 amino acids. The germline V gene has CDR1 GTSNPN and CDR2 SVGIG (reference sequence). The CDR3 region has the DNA TGTGCCTGGAGTGGACAGAATGAAAAACTGTTTTTT. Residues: CAWSGQNEKLFF.

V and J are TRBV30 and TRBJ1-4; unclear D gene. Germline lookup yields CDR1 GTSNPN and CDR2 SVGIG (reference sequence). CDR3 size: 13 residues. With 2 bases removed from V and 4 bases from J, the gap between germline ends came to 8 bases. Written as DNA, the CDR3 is TGTGCCTGGAGTCTAAACCGTAATGAAAAACTGTTTTTT. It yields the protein CAWSLNRNEKLFF.

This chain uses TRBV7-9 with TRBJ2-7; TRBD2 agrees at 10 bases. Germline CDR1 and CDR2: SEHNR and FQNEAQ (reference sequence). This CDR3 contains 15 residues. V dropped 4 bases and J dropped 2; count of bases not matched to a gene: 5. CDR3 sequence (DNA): TGTGCCAGCAGCTCTGGACTAGCGGCAACCTACGAGCAGTACTTC. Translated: CASSSGLAATYEQYF.

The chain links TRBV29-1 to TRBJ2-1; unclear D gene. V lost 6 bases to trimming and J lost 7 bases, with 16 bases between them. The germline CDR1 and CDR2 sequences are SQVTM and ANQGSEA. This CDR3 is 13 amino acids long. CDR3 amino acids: CSVTPPTLNEQFF. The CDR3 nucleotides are TGCAGCGTCACCCCCCCGACTTTAAATGAGCAGTTCTTC.